This TCR beta chain was found in a study of T cells in Graves' hyperthyroidism and ophthalmopathy. RNA transcripts yielded amplified TCR beta CDR3 regions. Carried out on the TCR CDR3, a first-round RT-PCR used the HTBI primer set. One entry per CDR3 protein, called by TCRdb with MiXCR from the multiplex PCR reads. The sample yields around 580,000 distinct CDR3 sequences, approximately 16% seen once. The CDR3 contains 15 residues. Germline V gives CDR1 DFQATT, CDR2 SNEGSKA (reference sequence). J lost 2 bases, V lost 3 bases, and 7 bases had no gene match. The TCR originated in a woman aged 18-29 years with Graves' hyperthyroidism. The genes are TRBV20-1 and TRBJ2-7; 10 nucleotides match TRBD2. Sample: blood. Written as DNA, the CDR3 is TGCAGTGCTAGTGGAAATCTAGCGGGGGCCTACGAGCAGTACTTC. Residues: CSASGNLAGAYEQYF.